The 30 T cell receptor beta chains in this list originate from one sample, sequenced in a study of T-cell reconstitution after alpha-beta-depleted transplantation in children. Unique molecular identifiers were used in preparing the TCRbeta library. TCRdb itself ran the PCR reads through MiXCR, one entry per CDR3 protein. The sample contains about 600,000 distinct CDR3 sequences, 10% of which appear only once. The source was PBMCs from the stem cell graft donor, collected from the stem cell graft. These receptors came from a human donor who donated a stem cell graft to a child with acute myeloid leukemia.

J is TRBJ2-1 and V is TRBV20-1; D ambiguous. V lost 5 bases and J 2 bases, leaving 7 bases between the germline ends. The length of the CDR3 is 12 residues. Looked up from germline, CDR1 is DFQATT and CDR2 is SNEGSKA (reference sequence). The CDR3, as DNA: TGCAGTGCTTTGGGGACCTACAATGAGCAGTTCTTC. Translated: CSALGTYNEQFF.

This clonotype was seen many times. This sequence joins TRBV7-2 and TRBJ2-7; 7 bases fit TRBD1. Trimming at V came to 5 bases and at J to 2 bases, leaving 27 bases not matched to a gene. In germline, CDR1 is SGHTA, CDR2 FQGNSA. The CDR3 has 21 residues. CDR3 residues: CASSHDRVQDFAPISTYEQYF. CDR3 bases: TGTGCCAGCAGCCATGACAGGGTTCAAGACTTCGCCCCCATTTCCACCTACGAGCAGTACTTC.

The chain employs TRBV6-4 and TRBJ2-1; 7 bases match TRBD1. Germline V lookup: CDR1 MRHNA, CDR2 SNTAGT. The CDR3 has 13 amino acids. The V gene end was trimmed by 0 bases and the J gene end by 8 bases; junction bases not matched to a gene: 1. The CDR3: CASSDSQGDEQFF. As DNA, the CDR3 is TGTGCCAGCAGTGACTCCCAGGGGGATGAGCAGTTCTTC.

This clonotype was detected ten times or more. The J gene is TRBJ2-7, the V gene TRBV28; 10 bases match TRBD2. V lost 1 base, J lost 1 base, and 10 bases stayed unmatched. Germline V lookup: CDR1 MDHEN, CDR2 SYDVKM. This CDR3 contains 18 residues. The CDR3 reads CASSLSARGTSASYEQYF. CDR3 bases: TGTGCCAGCAGTTTATCAGCGCGGGGGACTAGCGCGTCCTACGAGCAGTACTTC.

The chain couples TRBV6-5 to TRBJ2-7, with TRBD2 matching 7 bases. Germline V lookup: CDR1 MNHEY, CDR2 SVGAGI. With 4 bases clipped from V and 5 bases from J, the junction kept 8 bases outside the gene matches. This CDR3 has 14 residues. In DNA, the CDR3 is TGTGCCAGCAGTTCTCAACTCGCGGGAGACGAGCAGTACTTC. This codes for CASSSQLAGDEQYF.

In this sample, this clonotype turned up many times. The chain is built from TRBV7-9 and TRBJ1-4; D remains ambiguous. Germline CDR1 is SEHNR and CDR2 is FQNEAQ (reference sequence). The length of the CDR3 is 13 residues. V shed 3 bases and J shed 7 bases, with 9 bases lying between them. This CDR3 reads CASSFGWGEKLFF. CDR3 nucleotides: TGTGCCAGCAGCTTCGGCTGGGGTGAAAAACTGTTTTTT.

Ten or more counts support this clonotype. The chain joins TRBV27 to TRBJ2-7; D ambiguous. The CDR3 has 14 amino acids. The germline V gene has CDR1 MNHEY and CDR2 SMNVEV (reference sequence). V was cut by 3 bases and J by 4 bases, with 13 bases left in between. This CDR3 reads CASSFIAVGYEQYF. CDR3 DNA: TGTGCCAGCAGTTTTATTGCCGTTGGGTACGAGCAGTACTTC.

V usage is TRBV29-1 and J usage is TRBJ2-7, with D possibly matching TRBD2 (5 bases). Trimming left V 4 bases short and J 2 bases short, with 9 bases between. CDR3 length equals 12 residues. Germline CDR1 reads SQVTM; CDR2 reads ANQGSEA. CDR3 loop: CSVAGRTYEQYF. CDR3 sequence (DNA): TGCAGCGTTGCGGGAAGGACCTACGAGCAGTACTTC.

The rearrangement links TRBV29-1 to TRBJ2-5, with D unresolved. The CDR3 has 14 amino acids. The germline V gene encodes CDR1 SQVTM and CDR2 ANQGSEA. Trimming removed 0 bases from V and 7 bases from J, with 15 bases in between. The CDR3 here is CSVEDPGWGGTQYF. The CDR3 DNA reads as TGCAGCGTTGAAGATCCGGGTTGGGGTGGGACCCAGTACTTC.

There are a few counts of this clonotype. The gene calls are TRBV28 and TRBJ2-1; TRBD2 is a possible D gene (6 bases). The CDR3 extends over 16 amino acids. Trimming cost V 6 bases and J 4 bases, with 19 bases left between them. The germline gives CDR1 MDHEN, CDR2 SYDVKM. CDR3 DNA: TGTGCCAGCAGAGGTAAGGGACTTTCCCGTTACAATGAGCAGTTCTTC. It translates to CASRGKGLSRYNEQFF. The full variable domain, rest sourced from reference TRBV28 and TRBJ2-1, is DVKVTQSSRYLVKRTGEKVFLECVQDMDHENMFWYRQDPGLGLRLIYFSYDVKMKEKGDIPEGYSVSREKKERFSLILESASTNQTSMYLCASRGKGLSRYNEQFFGPGTRLTVL.

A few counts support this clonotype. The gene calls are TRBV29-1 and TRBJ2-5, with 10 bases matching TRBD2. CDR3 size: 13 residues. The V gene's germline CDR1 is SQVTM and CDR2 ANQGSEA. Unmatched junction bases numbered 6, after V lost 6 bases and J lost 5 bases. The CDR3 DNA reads TGCAGCGTGATAGCGGGAGGAAAGGAGACCCAGTACTTC. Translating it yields CSVIAGGKETQYF.

As DNA, the CDR3 is TGTGCCAGCTGCCCCTTCTTTCGTCTGACAGGGGATCGCAATGAGCAGTTCTTC. Protein sequence: CASCPFFRLTGDRNEQFF. The chain has TRBV12-3 or TRBV12-4 and TRBJ2-1, with TRBD1 matching over 8 bases. This CDR3 is 18 amino acids long. V was clipped by 8 bases and J by 6 bases; unmatched bases: 21.

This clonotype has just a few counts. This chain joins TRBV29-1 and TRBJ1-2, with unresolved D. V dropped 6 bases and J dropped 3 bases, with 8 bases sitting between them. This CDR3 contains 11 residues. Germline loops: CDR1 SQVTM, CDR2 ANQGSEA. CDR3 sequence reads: CSVWADYGYTF. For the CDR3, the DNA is TGCAGCGTATGGGCGGACTATGGCTACACCTTC.

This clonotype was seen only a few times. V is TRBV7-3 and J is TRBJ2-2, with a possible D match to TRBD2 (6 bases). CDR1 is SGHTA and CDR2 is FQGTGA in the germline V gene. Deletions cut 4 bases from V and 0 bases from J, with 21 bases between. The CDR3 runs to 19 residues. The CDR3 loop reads CASSSPLIGRGANTGELFF. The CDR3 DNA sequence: TGTGCCAGCAGCTCCCCTCTTATCGGGAGAGGTGCGAACACCGGGGAGCTGTTTTTT.

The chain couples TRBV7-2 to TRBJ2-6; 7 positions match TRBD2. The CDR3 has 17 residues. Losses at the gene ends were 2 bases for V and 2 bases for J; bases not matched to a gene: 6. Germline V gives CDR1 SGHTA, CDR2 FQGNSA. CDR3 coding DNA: TGTGCCAGCAGCTTACCCGGCGGGGGAACTGGGGCCAACGTCCTGACTTTC. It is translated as CASSLPGGGTGANVLTF.

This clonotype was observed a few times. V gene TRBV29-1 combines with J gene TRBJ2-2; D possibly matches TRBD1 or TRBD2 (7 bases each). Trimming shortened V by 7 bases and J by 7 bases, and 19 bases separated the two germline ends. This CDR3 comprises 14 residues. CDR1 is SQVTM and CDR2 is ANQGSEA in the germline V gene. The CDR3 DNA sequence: TGCAGCGCCAGCCGACAGGGAGGGGGCGGGGAGCTGTTTTTT. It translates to CSASRQGGGGELFF.

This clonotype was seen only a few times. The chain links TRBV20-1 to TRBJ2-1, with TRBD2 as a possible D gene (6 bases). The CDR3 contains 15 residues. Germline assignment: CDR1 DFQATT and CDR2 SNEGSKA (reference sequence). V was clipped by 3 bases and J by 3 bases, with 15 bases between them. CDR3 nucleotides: TGCAGTGCTAGGATGGAGGGGAGCTTCTACAATGAGCAGTTCTTC. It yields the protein CSARMEGSFYNEQFF.

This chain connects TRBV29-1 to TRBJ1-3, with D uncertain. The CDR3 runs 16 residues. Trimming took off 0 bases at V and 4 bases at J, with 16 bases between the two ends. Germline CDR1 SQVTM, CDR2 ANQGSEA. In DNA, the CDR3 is TGCAGCGTTGAAGATCCGGCCGAACCACGAGGAAACACCATATATTTT. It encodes CSVEDPAEPRGNTIYF.

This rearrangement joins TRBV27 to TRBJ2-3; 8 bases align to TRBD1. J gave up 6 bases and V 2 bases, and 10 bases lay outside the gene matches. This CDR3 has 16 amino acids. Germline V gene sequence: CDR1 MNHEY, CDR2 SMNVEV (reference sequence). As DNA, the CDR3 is TGTGCCAGCAGTTTAGGGGGAGGCAGGGGGCGCGATACGCAGTATTTT. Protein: CASSLGGGRGRDTQYF.

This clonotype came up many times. The CDR3 bases are TGTGCCAGCAGCTTAGCAGGGACTAGCGGGACCTTCTACGAGCAGTACTTC. Encoded protein: CASSLAGTSGTFYEQYF. The chain combines TRBV7-9 with TRBJ2-7, with 13 positions matching TRBD2. Germline V gene lookup returns CDR1 SEHNR and CDR2 FQNEAQ (reference sequence). Unmatched junction bases numbered 5, after V lost 0 bases and J lost 3 bases. The CDR3 totals 17 residues.

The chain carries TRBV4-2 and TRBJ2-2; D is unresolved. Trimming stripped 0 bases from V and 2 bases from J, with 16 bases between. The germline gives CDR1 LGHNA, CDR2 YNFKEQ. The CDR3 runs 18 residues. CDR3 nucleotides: TGTGCCAGCAGCCAAGAAGTGGTTCAACAGACAAACACCGGGGAGCTGTTTTTT. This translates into CASSQEVVQQTNTGELFF.

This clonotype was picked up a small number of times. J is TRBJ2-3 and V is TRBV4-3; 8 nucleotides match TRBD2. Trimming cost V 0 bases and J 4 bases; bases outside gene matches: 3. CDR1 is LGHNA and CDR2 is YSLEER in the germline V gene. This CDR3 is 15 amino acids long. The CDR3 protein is CASSQEPAGADTQYF. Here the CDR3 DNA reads TGCGCCAGCAGCCAAGAGCCAGCGGGAGCAGATACGCAGTATTTT.

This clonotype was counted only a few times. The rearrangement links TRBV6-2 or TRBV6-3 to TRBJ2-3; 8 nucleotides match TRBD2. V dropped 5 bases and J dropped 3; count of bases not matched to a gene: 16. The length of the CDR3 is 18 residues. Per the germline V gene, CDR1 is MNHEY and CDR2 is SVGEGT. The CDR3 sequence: CASSLFSLTSGLTDTQYF. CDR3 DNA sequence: TGTGCCAGCAGTCTATTTTCCCTTACTAGCGGCTTGACAGATACGCAGTATTTT.

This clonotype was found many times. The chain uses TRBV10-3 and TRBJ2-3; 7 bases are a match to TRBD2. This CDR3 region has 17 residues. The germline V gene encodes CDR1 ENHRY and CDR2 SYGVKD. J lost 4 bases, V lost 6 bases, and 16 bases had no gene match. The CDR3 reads CAIRADRGGRGPDTQYF. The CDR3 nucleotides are TGTGCCATCAGGGCGGATCGTGGAGGGAGGGGCCCAGATACGCAGTATTTT.

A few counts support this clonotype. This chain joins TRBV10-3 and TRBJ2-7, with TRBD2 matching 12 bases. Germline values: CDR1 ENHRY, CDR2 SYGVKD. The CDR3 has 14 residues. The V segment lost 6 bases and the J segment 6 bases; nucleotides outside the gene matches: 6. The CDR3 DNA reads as TGTGCCATCAGGGCGACTAGCGGGAGTGGCGAGCAGTACTTC. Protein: CAIRATSGSGEQYF.

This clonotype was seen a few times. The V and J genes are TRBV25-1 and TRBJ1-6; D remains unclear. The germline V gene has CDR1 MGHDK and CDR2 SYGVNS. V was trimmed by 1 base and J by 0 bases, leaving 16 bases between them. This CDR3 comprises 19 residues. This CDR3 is CASSEFGSPTSSYNSPLHF. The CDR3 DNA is TGTGCCAGCAGTGAATTCGGCAGCCCAACCAGCTCCTATAATTCACCCCTCCACTTT.

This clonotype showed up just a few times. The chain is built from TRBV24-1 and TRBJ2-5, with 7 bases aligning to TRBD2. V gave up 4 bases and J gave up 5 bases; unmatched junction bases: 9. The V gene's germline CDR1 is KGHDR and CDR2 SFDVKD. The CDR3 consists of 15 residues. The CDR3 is CATSESGLLGETQYF. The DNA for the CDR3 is TGTGCCACCAGTGAATCGGGACTACTCGGGGAGACCCAGTACTTC.

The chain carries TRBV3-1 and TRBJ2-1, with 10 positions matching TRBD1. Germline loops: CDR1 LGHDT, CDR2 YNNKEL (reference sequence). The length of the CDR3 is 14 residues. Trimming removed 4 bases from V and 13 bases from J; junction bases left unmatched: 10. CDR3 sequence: CASSRNPGTGDQFF. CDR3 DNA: TGTGCCAGCAGCCGCAACCCCGGGACAGGGGACCAGTTCTTC.

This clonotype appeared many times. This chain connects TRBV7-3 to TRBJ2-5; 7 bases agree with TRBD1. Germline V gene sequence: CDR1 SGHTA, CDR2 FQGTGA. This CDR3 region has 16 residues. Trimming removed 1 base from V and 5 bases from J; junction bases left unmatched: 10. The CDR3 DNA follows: TGTGCCAGCAGCTTAATGCCTACAGGGGATAAGGAGACCCAGTACTTC. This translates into CASSLMPTGDKETQYF.

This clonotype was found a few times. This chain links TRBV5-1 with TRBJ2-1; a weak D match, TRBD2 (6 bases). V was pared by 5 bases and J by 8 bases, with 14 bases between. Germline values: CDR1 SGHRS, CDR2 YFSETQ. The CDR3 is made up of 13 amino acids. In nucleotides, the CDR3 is TGCGCCAGCAGTTTTCCACCGGGGGATGAGCAGTTCTTC. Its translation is CASSFPPGDEQFF.